Listed below are T cell receptor beta chains from one sample, sequenced in a study of T cell responses to AZD1222 COVID-19 vaccine. Produced via immunoSEQ multiplex PCR; TCRdb's table is partial and in-frame only. The data hold over 130,000 clones, with around 90% observed a single time. The source material was peripheral blood, sampled 28 days after the second AZD1222 dose. The receptors derive from an adult who received the AZD1222 COVID-19 vaccine. Each CDR3 is given with its conserved first and last residue. Each record gives: D gene, clone size, V gene, J gene, CDR3 DNA, CDR3 protein. A D gene is named only where the DNA matches it firmly. Only part of the rows carry a size: once, few, many, or a class if the clone is expanded.

>TRBD2|few|TRBV6-5|TRBJ2-1
TGTGCCAGCAGTTTGGCGGGAGGCTACAATGAGCAGTTCTTC
CASSLAGGYNEQFF
>TRBD2|once|TRBV9|TRBJ2-2
TGTGCCAGCAGCGTAGACCCACCCCATGGCGGGAGTGGGGAGCTGTTTTTT
CASSVDPPHGGSGELFF
>.|once|TRBV18|TRBJ1-2
TGTGCCAGCTCACCCGAGGGAGCCGGCTATGGCTACACCTTC
CASSPEGAGYGYTF
>TRBD1|.|TRBV6-5|TRBJ2-7
TGTGCCAGTCGGTGGGGACAGGGGTCCTACGAGCAGTACTTC
CASRWGQGSYEQYF
>.|.|TRBV7-2|TRBJ2-2
TGTGCCAGCCGGGAAGGGAGATCCACCGGGGAGCTGTTTTTT
CASREGRSTGELFF
>TRBD1|few|TRBV4-2|TRBJ1-3
TGTGCCAGCAGCCAAGATTGGCCGGGACAGGGCCGCTCTGGAAACACCATATATTTT
CASSQDWPGQGRSGNTIYF
>TRBD1|.|TRBV15|TRBJ2-5
TGTGCCACCAGCAGAGTCGACAGGGGGCTGGAGACCCAGTACTTC
CATSRVDRGLETQYF
>TRBD2|.|TRBV5-1|TRBJ2-7
TGCGCCAGCAGCGGACTAGCTGGGTCCTACGAGCAGTACTTC
CASSGLAGSYEQYF
>.|.|TRBV3-1/TRBV3-2|TRBJ2-7
TGTGCCAGCAGCCAAGCAGACAGGAGGACGTACTTC
CASSQADRRTYF
>.|once|TRBV19|TRBJ1-2
TGTGCCAGTAGTATGGCGGTATCTGGCTATGGCTACACCTTC
CASSMAVSGYGYTF
>.|.|TRBV5-1|TRBJ2-3
TGCGCCAGCAGCTTGGGGAGACCGAGCACAGATACGCAGTATTTT
CASSLGRPSTDTQYF
>.|.|TRBV18|TRBJ1-5
TGTGCCAGCTCACCGCCGGGGGGCTGGGATCAGCCCCAGCATTTT
CASSPPGGWDQPQHF
>.|.|TRBV6-2/TRBV6-3|TRBJ1-1
TGTGCCAGCAGTTCTTTCATGGGGAACACTGAAGCTTTCTTT
CASSSFMGNTEAFF
>.|.|TRBV28|TRBJ2-7
TGTGCCAGCAGTTTATCCACCGGGACCGAGCAGTACTTC
CASSLSTGTEQYF
>TRBD2|.|TRBV7-8|TRBJ2-5
TGTGCCAGCAGCTTCGTACTAGCGGGAGAAGAGACCCAGTACTTC
CASSFVLAGEETQYF
>TRBD2|.|TRBV19|TRBJ2-2
TGTGCCAGTAAACGCAGGGAGGGCACCGGGGAGCTGTTTTTT
CASKRREGTGELFF